This is a list of T cell receptor beta chains from one sample in a study of Tregs in tolerant kidney transplant recipients. Only in-frame clones appear in the TCRdb table, and some are missing; sequencing was by immunoSEQ multiplex PCR. Seen here are some 100,000 clones, roughly 93% observed once, and the top ten hold around 0.58%. Specimen: CD4+ T cells from blood. These receptors originate from a human donor in good health. Each CDR3 is given with its conserved first and last residue. A D gene is named only where the DNA matches it firmly. Not all rows give a size; the values are once, few, many and, for expanded clones, a class.

CDR3: CASSRDRYQETQYF
DNA: TGTGCCAGCAGCCGTGACAGGTACCAAGAGACCCAGTACTTC
size: -
V: TRBV5-6
J: TRBJ2-5
D: -

CDR3: CASSPGLARDTGELFF
DNA: TGTGCCAGCAGTCCGGGACTAGCTCGGGACACCGGGGAGCTGTTTTTT
size: once
V: TRBV2
J: TRBJ2-2
D: TRBD2

CDR3: CASSEALRGGELFF
DNA: TGTGCCAGCAGTGAAGCGCTTAGGGGAGGGGAGCTGTTTTTT
size: -
V: TRBV2
J: TRBJ2-2
D: -

CDR3: CASSLAGGLALPSKRTQYF
DNA: TGTGCCAGCAGCTTAGCGGGGGGACTAGCGCTTCCTTCTAAGAGGACCCAGTACTTC
size: once
V: TRBV7-8
J: TRBJ2-5
D: TRBD2

CDR3: CASSVAPAGGPQETQYF
DNA: TGTGCCAGCAGCGTAGCACCAGCGGGAGGACCTCAAGAGACCCAGTACTTC
size: -
V: TRBV11-1
J: TRBJ2-5
D: TRBD2

CDR3: CASSFGQGGVNNEQFF
DNA: TGTGCCAGCAGTTTCGGACAGGGGGGTGTTAACAATGAGCAGTTCTTC
size: once
V: TRBV6-6
J: TRBJ2-1
D: TRBD1

CDR3: CASSVAGGYTGELFF
DNA: TGTGCCAGCAGTGTAGCGGGAGGTTACACCGGGGAGCTGTTTTTT
size: -
V: TRBV27
J: TRBJ2-2
D: TRBD2

CDR3: CASGLSGANVLTF
DNA: TGTGCCAGTGGCCTGTCTGGGGCCAACGTCCTGACTTTC
size: -
V: TRBV6-6
J: TRBJ2-6
D: -

CDR3: CASSLIGTGGDEQYF
DNA: TGCGCCAGCAGCCTGATCGGGACAGGGGGCGACGAGCAGTACTTC
size: -
V: TRBV5-1
J: TRBJ2-7
D: TRBD1

CDR3: CASSWDSSYEQYF
DNA: TGTGCCAGCAGCTGGGACAGCTCCTACGAGCAGTACTTC
size: -
V: TRBV7-8
J: TRBJ2-7
D: TRBD1

CDR3: CSVRVSTNEKLFF
DNA: TGCAGCGTGAGAGTTTCAACTAATGAAAAACTGTTTTTT
size: -
V: TRBV29-1
J: TRBJ1-4
D: -

CDR3: CASSQGLARGGTQYF
DNA: TGTGCCAGCAGCCAGGGACTAGCGAGGGGCGGGACCCAGTACTTC
size: -
V: TRBV11-2
J: TRBJ2-5
D: TRBD2

CDR3: CASSERGNTGELFF
DNA: TGTGCCAGCAGTGAAAGGGGGAACACCGGGGAGCTGTTTTTT
size: -
V: TRBV2
J: TRBJ2-2
D: -

CDR3: CASSGGGAGPEETQYF
DNA: TGTGCCAGCAGTGGGGGGGGAGCAGGGCCAGAAGAGACCCAGTACTTC
size: -
V: TRBV25-1
J: TRBJ2-5
D: TRBD2

CDR3: CASSLGEVAGELFF
DNA: TGTGCCAGCAGCTTAGGAGAGGTGGCCGGGGAGCTGTTTTTT
size: -
V: TRBV7-9
J: TRBJ2-2
D: -

CDR3: CASKKTGTWGYNEQFF
DNA: TGTGCCAGCAAAAAGACAGGGACTTGGGGCTACAATGAGCAGTTCTTC
size: -
V: TRBV7-9
J: TRBJ2-1
D: -

CDR3: CASSEGGGRWGTDTQYF
DNA: TGTGCCAGCAGTGAAGGAGGAGGACGGTGGGGCACAGATACGCAGTATTTT
size: -
V: TRBV2
J: TRBJ2-3
D: -

CDR3: CASSEHRGEQFF
DNA: TGCGCCAGCAGTGAGCACAGGGGTGAGCAGTTCTTC
size: -
V: TRBV10-1
J: TRBJ2-1
D: TRBD1

CDR3: CSARVTEAFF
DNA: TGCAGCGCCAGGGTCACTGAAGCTTTCTTT
size: once
V: TRBV29-1
J: TRBJ1-1
D: -

CDR3: CASSPLGRPQHF
DNA: TGTGCCAGCAGCCCCCTTGGACGGCCCCAGCATTTT
size: -
V: TRBV7-2
J: TRBJ1-5
D: -

CDR3: CASSGGGAGDLTNTGELFF
DNA: TGCGCCAGCAGCGGAGGCGGGGCGGGGGATCTCACGAACACCGGGGAGCTGTTTTTT
size: -
V: TRBV4-1
J: TRBJ2-2
D: TRBD2

CDR3: CASTTGAISYNSPLHF
DNA: TGTGCCAGCACAACAGGGGCCATCTCCTATAATTCACCCCTCCACTTT
size: -
V: TRBV2
J: TRBJ1-6
D: TRBD1

CDR3: CASSKGLAGPYNEQFF
DNA: TGTGCCAGCAGCAAGGGACTAGCGGGGCCTTACAATGAGCAGTTCTTC
size: -
V: TRBV7-3
J: TRBJ2-1
D: TRBD2

CDR3: CASSQVPPGTGETQYF
DNA: TGCGCCAGCAGCCAAGTCCCCCCAGGGACGGGGGAGACCCAGTACTTC
size: -
V: TRBV4-1
J: TRBJ2-5
D: -

CDR3: CATRDNFSGNTIYF
DNA: TGTGCCACCCGAGACAACTTCTCTGGAAACACCATATATTTT
size: -
V: TRBV6-1
J: TRBJ1-3
D: -

CDR3: CATSRRRQGHPSNQPQHF
DNA: TGTGCCACCAGCAGAAGGAGACAGGGACACCCTAGCAATCAGCCCCAGCATTTT
size: -
V: TRBV15
J: TRBJ1-5
D: TRBD1

CDR3: CASSQDNYGYTF
DNA: TGTGCCAGCAGCCAAGATAACTATGGCTACACCTTC
size: once
V: TRBV4-2
J: TRBJ1-2
D: -

CDR3: CASSLYRDTGELFF
DNA: TGTGCCAGCAGCTTGTACAGGGACACCGGGGAGCTGTTTTTT
size: -
V: TRBV5-8
J: TRBJ2-2
D: -

CDR3: CASSRGGPSYNEQFF
DNA: TGTGCCAGCAGCCGGGGGGGTCCCTCCTACAATGAGCAGTTCTTC
size: -
V: TRBV7-2
J: TRBJ2-1
D: TRBD2

CDR3: CATSSSGRTTDTQYF
DNA: TGTGCCACCAGCAGCAGCGGGAGGACGACAGATACGCAGTATTTT
size: -
V: TRBV15
J: TRBJ2-3
D: TRBD2

CDR3: CASSRAVNTEAFF
DNA: TGTGCCAGCTCCCGGGCCGTTAACACTGAAGCTTTCTTT
size: -
V: TRBV18
J: TRBJ1-1
D: -

CDR3: CASSEHQNTEAFF
DNA: TGTGCCAGCAGCGAGCATCAGAACACTGAAGCTTTCTTT
size: -
V: TRBV11-2
J: TRBJ1-1
D: -

CDR3: CASSPRSVGYTF
DNA: TGTGCCAGCTCACCACGGTCGGTAGGCTACACCTTC
size: once
V: TRBV18
J: TRBJ1-2
D: -

CDR3: CASSLSGTSFGEQFF
DNA: TGTGCCAGCAGCTTGTCTGGGACTAGCTTCGGTGAGCAGTTCTTC
size: -
V: TRBV5-4
J: TRBJ2-1
D: TRBD2

CDR3: CASKRGNTDTQYF
DNA: TGTGCCAGCAAGCGGGGTAACACAGATACGCAGTATTTT
size: -
V: TRBV6-5
J: TRBJ2-3
D: TRBD2

CDR3: CASSLGQGVFQETQYF
DNA: TGTGCCAGCAGCTTAGGACAGGGAGTGTTCCAAGAGACCCAGTACTTC
size: -
V: TRBV11-2
J: TRBJ2-5
D: TRBD1

CDR3: CASSTRQAPGNTIYF
DNA: TGTGCCAGTAGTACGCGACAGGCGCCTGGAAACACCATATATTTT
size: -
V: TRBV19
J: TRBJ1-3
D: -

CDR3: CASSFLAGGHQPQHF
DNA: -
size: -
V: TRBV2
J: TRBJ1-5
D: -

CDR3: CASSLAGGPEAFF
DNA: TGCGCCAGCAGCTTGGCCGGGGGGCCTGAAGCTTTCTTT
size: -
V: TRBV5-1
J: TRBJ1-1
D: -

CDR3: CASRLGGSNTEAFF
DNA: TGTGCCAGCAGGCTCGGGGGGTCGAACACTGAAGCTTTCTTT
size: -
V: TRBV5-4
J: TRBJ1-1
D: -

CDR3: CASSEARVFF
DNA: TGTGCCAGCAGTGAAGCGCGGGTGTTTTTT
size: -
V: TRBV6-1
J: TRBJ2-2
D: -

CDR3: CASSPRLSNTEAFF
DNA: TGTGCCAGCAGTCCCCGCCTTTCGAACACTGAAGCTTTCTTT
size: -
V: TRBV27
J: TRBJ1-1
D: -

CDR3: CASSPPSGFGEQFF
DNA: TGTGCCAGCAGCCCCCCCAGCGGGTTCGGTGAGCAGTTCTTC
size: -
V: TRBV7-9
J: TRBJ2-1
D: -

CDR3: CASSFGTVRTGELFF
DNA: TGCGCCAGCAGCTTCGGGACGGTTAGGACCGGGGAGCTGTTTTTT
size: few
V: TRBV5-1
J: TRBJ2-2
D: -

CDR3: CASKPTDNQPQHF
DNA: TGTGCCAGCAAGCCGACAGATAATCAGCCCCAGCATTTT
size: -
V: TRBV19
J: TRBJ1-5
D: -

CDR3: CASSLEGDLNRNQPQHF
DNA: TGTGCCAGCAGCTTGGAAGGAGATTTGAATCGCAATCAGCCCCAGCATTTT
size: once
V: TRBV5-6
J: TRBJ1-5
D: -

CDR3: CASSPRGESYNEQFF
DNA: TGTGCCAGCAGCCCCAGGGGAGAGTCCTACAATGAGCAGTTCTTC
size: -
V: TRBV11-2
J: TRBJ2-1
D: -

CDR3: CASSDGLAGTKRGEQYF
DNA: TGTGCCAGCAGCGACGGACTAGCGGGAACTAAAAGGGGCGAGCAGTACTTC
size: -
V: TRBV5-4
J: TRBJ2-7
D: TRBD2